This T cell receptor (beta chain) was captured in a study of blood T cell repertoires in COVID-19 (dated by TCRdb to the early 2020s). Notes on the research overall: Samples covering the acute and convalescent phases of COVID-19 were provided by collaborators in the United States, Italy and Spain. The prospective study material was composed of cDNA or gDNA derived from T cells, B-cell-depleted T cells, or PBMCs. Where available, HLA class I and class II types were obtained from metadata supplied by the sample provider rather than from assay-based typing. Subjects who had been exposed to COVID-19, were actively infected with it, or had recovered from it provided the deeply sampled blood TCRbeta repertoires that made up the dataset. The repertoires were released in a freely available public database meant as a resource for research on the immune response to SARS-CoV-2. The samples were drawn from the first 160 participants of the ongoing ImmuneRACE study and from under 1,500 subjects provided by 6 global collaborators. The sample metadata nearly always contained a de-identified subject ID, COVID-19 status, age in years and sex.

Results and caveats for the whole study, not just this receptor: The quantity of clinical and demographic metadata differed by source and by participant and was supplied without curation.

TCRbeta CDR3 regions were amplified from genomic DNA using the immunoSEQ Assay, a bias-controlled multiplex PCR. The authors' analysis ran thus. The number of nucleated cells in each sample was estimated by amplification of reference gene primers within the assay. Sequence reads were collapsed and filtered to measure the absolute abundance of every unique TCRbeta CDR3 rearrangement. Productive Simpson clonality was computed per sample as the square root of Simpson's diversity index over productive rearrangements. TCRdb limited this immuneACCESS table to in-frame rearrangements with V and J called. A share of clones is missing; checked studies link under half to unresolved V genes, and the rest is unexplained. V, J and clone size were drawn from that table, and D and trimming were deduced from the DNA. In all, the sample holds 100,000 to 140,000 clones, and approximately 90% of those were seen once. The ten largest clones capture 1% to 1.5% of the sample.

The collaborating institutions used their own protocols to collect whole blood in K2EDTA tubes. For TCRbeta analysis, collaborators shipped samples as frozen whole blood, isolated PBMCs, or DNA extracted from either of those sample types. The CDR1 and CDR2 encoded by the germline V gene (reference sequence) are SGHKS and YYEKEE. The CDR3 spans 17 residues, from the cysteine through the phenylalanine. Just CDR3 DNA is preserved here, 51 bases in frame from base 1. V ends up 5 bases short and J 3 bases short, with an unmatched junction base count of 13. Points on this clone: What this receptor recognizes is not known. No quality values exist for individual bases; no much larger clone is one base distant.

The TCR originated in a woman aged 25 to 39 with acute or convalescent COVID-19. Specimen: peripheral blood. This receptor chain uses TRBV5-5 and TRBJ1-1, and TRBD1 aligns with 10 junction nucleotides. The bases read TGTGCCAGCAGTAATGGACAGGGGGGTTTTTCGGACACTGAAGCTTTCTTT. It codes for CASSNGQGGFSDTEAFF. With all but the CDR3 taken from the reference TRBV5-5 and TRBJ1-1 genes, the full variable domain is: DAGVTQSPTHLIKTRGQQVTLRCSPISGHKSVSWYQQVLGQGPQFIFQYYEKEERGRGNFPDRFSARQFPNYSSELNVNALLLGDSALYLCASSNGQGGFSDTEAFFGQGTRLTVV.